A selection of T cell receptor beta chains follows, all from one sample in a study of cytomegalovirus exposure and HLA in healthy donors. The repertoire was sequenced with immunoSEQ multiplex PCR; TCRdb's copy has only in-frame clones and lacks some. This sample has about 150,000 clones, with about four fifths found just once. Material: PBMCs. The receptors derive from a man in his forties or fifties in good health and CMV-seropositive. Both conserved end residues are part of each CDR3. The D gene is left open where the match is weak. For some rows the clone size is stated as once, few or many, or as a class when expanded; others skip it.

V gene: TRBV27
D gene: -
J gene: TRBJ1-1
clone size: -
CDR3 DNA: TGTGCCAGCAGTTTATCAATTCAGACAGGTAGTGCTGAAGCTTTCTTT
CDR3 protein: CASSLSIQTGSAEAFF

V gene: TRBV7-8
D gene: -
J gene: TRBJ2-5
clone size: -
CDR3 DNA: TGTGCCAGCAGCCGGATGGAGGGGCGCTATGAGACCCAGTACTTC
CDR3 protein: CASSRMEGRYETQYF

V gene: TRBV5-4
D gene: -
J gene: TRBJ1-5
clone size: few
CDR3 DNA: TGTGCCAGCAGCCCGGGGGGAGGGAATCAGCCCCAGCATTTT
CDR3 protein: CASSPGGGNQPQHF

V gene: TRBV11-2
D gene: TRBD1
J gene: TRBJ1-2
clone size: -
CDR3 DNA: TGTGCCAGCAGCTTAACCCCGGGACAGGCATTGCAGGGGGGCTACACCTTC
CDR3 protein: CASSLTPGQALQGGYTF

V gene: TRBV7-3
D gene: -
J gene: TRBJ2-2
clone size: few
CDR3 DNA: TGTGCCAGCAGCTTTGTTCGACGGGGGTTGGAAGGGGACACCGGGGAGCTGTTTTTT
CDR3 protein: CASSFVRRGLEGDTGELFF

V gene: TRBV7-9
D gene: -
J gene: TRBJ2-3
clone size: -
CDR3 DNA: TGTTCCAGCAGCTTCTATTCGGAGGATACGCAGTATTTT
CDR3 protein: CSSSFYSEDTQYF

V gene: TRBV28
D gene: TRBD2
J gene: TRBJ2-7
clone size: few
CDR3 DNA: TGTGCCAGCAGTTATCCCCGGACTAGCGGGAGCTACGAGCAGTACTTC
CDR3 protein: CASSYPRTSGSYEQYF

V gene: TRBV7-2
D gene: TRBD1
J gene: TRBJ1-4
clone size: -
CDR3 DNA: TGTGCCAGCAGCCCAGAGGGACAGAATAATGAAAAACTGTTTTTT
CDR3 protein: CASSPEGQNNEKLFF

V gene: TRBV7-6
D gene: TRBD2
J gene: TRBJ2-5
clone size: -
CDR3 DNA: TGTGCCAGCAGCTTAGGCGGGAGGAAGACCCAGTACTTC
CDR3 protein: CASSLGGRKTQYF

V gene: TRBV28
D gene: TRBD1
J gene: TRBJ1-4
clone size: -
CDR3 DNA: TGTGCCACCTACTCGGGGCACAGGGGAGACGAAAAACTGTTTTTT
CDR3 protein: CATYSGHRGDEKLFF

V gene: TRBV7-9
D gene: -
J gene: TRBJ2-7
clone size: -
CDR3 DNA: TGTGCCAGCAGCTCCCAAAGGGGTACAGGTTTCGTCGAGCAGTACTTC
CDR3 protein: CASSSQRGTGFVEQYF

V gene: TRBV28
D gene: -
J gene: TRBJ2-7
clone size: -
CDR3 DNA: TGTGCCAGCAGTCAGACCCTTGGGCAGGGCTACGAGCAGTACTTC
CDR3 protein: CASSQTLGQGYEQYF

V gene: TRBV30
D gene: -
J gene: TRBJ1-3
clone size: -
CDR3 DNA: TGTGCCTGGAGTGTACGCGTACTCTCTGGAAACACCATATATTTT
CDR3 protein: CAWSVRVLSGNTIYF

V gene: TRBV28
D gene: TRBD2
J gene: TRBJ2-7
clone size: once
CDR3 DNA: TGTGCGAGCCGCGGGAGGGGATACGAGCAGTACTTC
CDR3 protein: CASRGRGYEQYF

V gene: TRBV27
D gene: -
J gene: TRBJ2-7
clone size: -
CDR3 DNA: TGTGCCAGCAGTTTATGGCAGGGCGACGAGCAGTACTTC
CDR3 protein: CASSLWQGDEQYF

V gene: TRBV28
D gene: TRBD1
J gene: TRBJ1-5
clone size: few
CDR3 DNA: TGTGCCAGCACCCTTTGGACAGGGCTCAATCAGCCCCAGCATTTT
CDR3 protein: CASTLWTGLNQPQHF

V gene: TRBV28
D gene: TRBD1
J gene: TRBJ1-5
clone size: -
CDR3 DNA: TGTGCCACCTACCGGGACAGGGGGTTGGGCAATCAGCCCCAGCATTTT
CDR3 protein: CATYRDRGLGNQPQHF

V gene: TRBV29-1
D gene: TRBD1
J gene: TRBJ1-2
clone size: -
CDR3 DNA: TGCAGCGTTGATCCGGGTCAGGGGGGCGGCTACACCTTC
CDR3 protein: CSVDPGQGGGYTF

V gene: TRBV13
D gene: -
J gene: TRBJ2-5
clone size: -
CDR3 DNA: TGTGCCAGCAGCTTCCGTGAGGGAAACCAAGAGACCCAGTACTTC
CDR3 protein: CASSFREGNQETQYF

V gene: TRBV10-1
D gene: TRBD2
J gene: TRBJ2-2
clone size: -
CDR3 DNA: TGCGCCAGCAGCCCAAGCGGGAGTAATCTCGGGGAGCTGTTTTTT
CDR3 protein: CASSPSGSNLGELFF

V gene: TRBV19
D gene: TRBD2
J gene: TRBJ2-7
clone size: once
CDR3 DNA: TGTGCCAGTAGCCCAGGACTAGCGGGAGGGTTCGGGGTCTACTCCTACGAGCAGTACTTC
CDR3 protein: CASSPGLAGGFGVYSYEQYF

V gene: TRBV5-1
D gene: -
J gene: TRBJ2-3
clone size: -
CDR3 DNA: TGCGCCAGCAGCTTGAAGTCAGCGGACACAGATACGCAGTATTTT
CDR3 protein: CASSLKSADTDTQYF

V gene: TRBV15
D gene: -
J gene: TRBJ1-6
clone size: -
CDR3 DNA: TGTGCCACCAGCAGAGAGTACGACAGTGGTTCACCCCTCCACTTT
CDR3 protein: CATSREYDSGSPLHF

V gene: TRBV29-1
D gene: TRBD1
J gene: TRBJ1-1
clone size: once
CDR3 DNA: TGCAGCGTTGTCGGACAGGGCAACATGAACACTGAAGCTTTCTTT
CDR3 protein: CSVVGQGNMNTEAFF

V gene: TRBV5-1
D gene: TRBD2
J gene: TRBJ2-7
clone size: -
CDR3 DNA: TGCGCCAGCAGCCCCCCCCGGGGACTAGCGGGAAACGAGCAGTACTTC
CDR3 protein: CASSPPRGLAGNEQYF

V gene: TRBV19
D gene: -
J gene: TRBJ1-5
clone size: -
CDR3 DNA: TGTGCCAGTAGTGTCCGGGATTTCAATCAGCCCCAGCATTTT
CDR3 protein: CASSVRDFNQPQHF

V gene: TRBV6-1
D gene: -
J gene: TRBJ2-7
clone size: -
CDR3 DNA: TGTGCCAGCAATCAGGGTTTACCCTACGAGCAGTACTTC
CDR3 protein: CASNQGLPYEQYF

V gene: TRBV6-6
D gene: -
J gene: TRBJ1-6
clone size: -
CDR3 DNA: TGTGCCACGGATGGAGACAGGAGCTCCTATAATTCACCCCTCCACTTT
CDR3 protein: CATDGDRSSYNSPLHF

V gene: TRBV10-3
D gene: TRBD1
J gene: TRBJ2-7
clone size: -
CDR3 DNA: TGTGCCATCCAAGAGACAGGGTCGGTCCAGTACTTC
CDR3 protein: CAIQETGSVQYF

V gene: TRBV5-1
D gene: TRBD2
J gene: TRBJ2-7
clone size: -
CDR3 DNA: TGCGCCAGCAGTTCCTCTGGACTAGCGGCCTACGAGCAGTACTTC
CDR3 protein: CASSSSGLAAYEQYF

V gene: TRBV29-1
D gene: TRBD2
J gene: TRBJ2-3
clone size: -
CDR3 DNA: TGCAGCGTTGACGGGAGGGATGGGAGCTTGGATACGCAGTATTTT
CDR3 protein: CSVDGRDGSLDTQYF

V gene: TRBV10-1
D gene: -
J gene: TRBJ2-7
clone size: -
CDR3 DNA: TGCGCCAGCAGTGAGTCGACCCCTCTAAGGCTTTGGGCCACCTACGAGCAGTACTTC
CDR3 protein: CASSESTPLRLWATYEQYF

V gene: TRBV7-9
D gene: TRBD1
J gene: TRBJ2-7
clone size: few
CDR3 DNA: TGTGCCAGCAGCTTCAGCCGGGACAGGGGTTACGAGCAGTACTTC
CDR3 protein: CASSFSRDRGYEQYF

V gene: TRBV7-8
D gene: -
J gene: TRBJ1-4
clone size: -
CDR3 DNA: TGTGCCAGCAGTTTGATGGGCGAAAAACTGTTTTTT
CDR3 protein: CASSLMGEKLFF

V gene: TRBV7-8
D gene: TRBD2
J gene: TRBJ2-1
clone size: -
CDR3 DNA: TGTGCCAGCAGCCCCTCTAGCGGGAGTTTGAATGAGCAGTTCTTC
CDR3 protein: CASSPSSGSLNEQFF

V gene: TRBV7-2
D gene: -
J gene: TRBJ2-7
clone size: few
CDR3 DNA: TGTGCCAGCAGCTTATCGGGGGGCCGCTTTATTTACTACGAGCAGTACTTC
CDR3 protein: CASSLSGGRFIYYEQYF

V gene: TRBV28
D gene: -
J gene: TRBJ1-4
clone size: few
CDR3 DNA: TGTGCCAGCACCACCGGAGGGGCTCTTGATGAAAAACTGTTTTTT
CDR3 protein: CASTTGGALDEKLFF

V gene: TRBV6-4
D gene: -
J gene: TRBJ2-1
clone size: -
CDR3 DNA: TGTGCCAGCAGTGACGGGCTATCCTCCAATGAGCAGTTCTTC
CDR3 protein: CASSDGLSSNEQFF

V gene: TRBV27
D gene: -
J gene: TRBJ2-2
clone size: few
CDR3 DNA: TGTGCCAGCAGTCCACGAAGAGGGAACACCGGGGAGCTGTTTTTT
CDR3 protein: CASSPRRGNTGELFF

V gene: TRBV9
D gene: -
J gene: TRBJ2-1
clone size: -
CDR3 DNA: TGTGCCAGCAGCGTAGCTACCGGGTTGTATGAGCAGTTCTTC
CDR3 protein: CASSVATGLYEQFF

V gene: TRBV30
D gene: -
J gene: TRBJ2-7
clone size: -
CDR3 DNA: TGTGCCTGGAGTGTTTCCCCCGGGAAAAGCTCCTACGAGCAGTACTTC
CDR3 protein: CAWSVSPGKSSYEQYF

V gene: TRBV4-2
D gene: -
J gene: TRBJ2-7
clone size: -
CDR3 DNA: TGTGCCACCCCCCCAGGGGCTCTTGGGACGGGACCCTACGAGCAGTACTTC
CDR3 protein: CATPPGALGTGPYEQYF